The rows below give T cell receptor beta chains drawn from one sample of a study of CD8 T cells in ankylosing spondylitis. TCRdb ran MiXCR on the 5' RACE reads and lists one entry per CDR3 protein. The sample shows about 390,000 distinct CDR3 sequences, approximately 20% of them seen only once. The sequenced sample consisted of blood, either unsorted or a sorted T cell fraction (not recorded which). Receptors were obtained from a male donor with ankylosing spondylitis. Both conserved end residues are part of each CDR3. Fields, in order: D gene, clone size, J gene, V gene, CDR3 DNA, CDR3 protein. A D gene is named only where the DNA matches it firmly. Not every row has a clone size; where given, it reads once, few, many or a size class.

TRBD1 NA TRBJ2-7 TRBV20-1 TGCAGTGCCTGGGACAGAATTCCCTACGAGCAGTACTTC CSAWDRIPYEQYF
NA NA TRBJ1-4 TRBV24-1 TGTGCCACCAGTGATTTATTGCGGTATGAAAAACTGTTTTTT CATSDLLRYEKLFF
NA NA TRBJ2-1 TRBV7-2 TGTGCCAGCCGGGGCCCTTATGGGGGATACAATGAGCAGTTCTTC CASRGPYGGYNEQFF
NA NA TRBJ2-5 TRBV2 TGTGCCAGCAGGGGGCGAGGAGAGACCCAGTACTTC CASRGRGETQYF
NA NA TRBJ2-1 TRBV7-2 TGTGCCAGCAGGCCGCAGGGCTACTCCTACAATGAGCAGTTCTTC CASRPQGYSYNEQFF
NA many TRBJ2-1 TRBV29-1 TGCAGCGTTGAACGTCACAATGAGCAGTTCTTC CSVERHNEQFF
NA few TRBJ2-5 TRBV20-1 TGCAGTGCTAGCTCTAGCCGGGCCGAGACCCAGTACTTC CSASSSRAETQYF
NA NA TRBJ1-4 TRBV28 TGTGCCAGCAGTTTTTTGATAAATGAAAAACTGTTTTTT CASSFLINEKLFF
NA NA TRBJ2-1 TRBV11-2 TGTGCCAGCAGCAAAGTTCCCTCCCACAATGAGCAGTTCTTC CASSKVPSHNEQFF
TRBD1 few TRBJ2-1 TRBV5-1 TGCGCCAGCAGCTTGGCGGACAGGGGAGGTGAGCAGTTCTTC CASSLADRGGEQFF
NA NA TRBJ2-5 TRBV9 TGTGCCAGCAGCGTAGGTCCAGGGAGAGAGACCCAGTACTTC CASSVGPGRETQYF
TRBD2 few TRBJ2-2 TRBV10-3 TGTGCCATCAGTGCTGGCGGGGGGAACACCGGGGAGCTGTTTTTT CAISAGGGNTGELFF
TRBD2 NA TRBJ2-7 TRBV30 TGTGCCTGGACTAGCGGGACCTACGAGCAGTACTTC CAWTSGTYEQYF
NA NA TRBJ2-3 TRBV20-1 TGCAGTGCTGAGAAGTATAGCGGAGATACGCAGTATTTT CSAEKYSGDTQYF
NA few TRBJ1-2 TRBV4-1 TGCGCCAGCAGCCGCCTGGCCAACTATGGCTACACCTTC CASSRLANYGYTF
NA NA TRBJ2-5 TRBV4-1 TGCGCCAGCAGCCGTAAGGGGGGCCGACAAGAGACCCAGTACTTC CASSRKGGRQETQYF
TRBD1 many TRBJ1-1 TRBV25-1 TGTGCCAGCAGTGAATGGGGGACAGGCGGGACTGAAGCTTTCTTT CASSEWGTGGTEAFF
NA NA TRBJ2-1 TRBV2 TGTGCCAGCAGTGACCCACCTAAAGAGCAGTTCTTC CASSDPPKEQFF
TRBD2 NA TRBJ2-3 TRBV7-6 TGTGCCAGCAGCTCCGAGCGGGGGAGGCCCAGCGGCACAGATACGCAGTATTTT CASSSERGRPSGTDTQYF
NA few TRBJ1-3 TRBV18 TGTGCCAGCTCAGCCAACCATGGGACGGCTGGAAACACCATATATTTT CASSANHGTAGNTIYF
NA NA TRBJ2-1 TRBV20-1 TGCAGCACTAACCTACAGGGCCATGAGCAGTTCTTC CSTNLQGHEQFF
NA NA TRBJ2-5 TRBV20-1 TGCAGTGCTAGCGGGAGATCACCAGAGACCCAGTACTTC CSASGRSPETQYF
NA few TRBJ2-1 TRBV10-3 TGTGCCATCAGTGAATGGGACTCCTCCTACAATGAGCAGTTCTTC CAISEWDSSYNEQFF
NA many TRBJ1-1 TRBV29-1 TGCAGCGTTGAGCGCCTTTCTGAAGCTTTCTTT CSVERLSEAFF
NA NA TRBJ2-7 TRBV12-3/TRBV12-4 TGTGCCAGCAGTTTCAGGGCTGGAGGTTCGGGCTACGAGCAGTACTTC CASSFRAGGSGYEQYF
TRBD1 few TRBJ2-6 TRBV4-2 TGTGCCAGCAGCCGCGGACAGGGCCTTTCTTCTGGGGCCAACGTCCTGACTTTC CASSRGQGLSSGANVLTF
TRBD2 NA TRBJ2-1 TRBV11-2 TGTGCCAGCAGCTTAGATCCCAGCGGGAGCTACTACAATGAGCAGTTCTTC CASSLDPSGSYYNEQFF
TRBD2 NA TRBJ2-1 TRBV6-2/TRBV6-3 TGTGCCAGCAGTTACTCGATGCGCCTTACTGGGGGGGGCTCCTACAATGAGCAGTTCTTC CASSYSMRLTGGGSYNEQFF
TRBD2 NA TRBJ2-7 TRBV18 TGTGCCAGCTCACCTAGCGGGAGGCCTCGCGAGCAGTACTTC CASSPSGRPREQYF